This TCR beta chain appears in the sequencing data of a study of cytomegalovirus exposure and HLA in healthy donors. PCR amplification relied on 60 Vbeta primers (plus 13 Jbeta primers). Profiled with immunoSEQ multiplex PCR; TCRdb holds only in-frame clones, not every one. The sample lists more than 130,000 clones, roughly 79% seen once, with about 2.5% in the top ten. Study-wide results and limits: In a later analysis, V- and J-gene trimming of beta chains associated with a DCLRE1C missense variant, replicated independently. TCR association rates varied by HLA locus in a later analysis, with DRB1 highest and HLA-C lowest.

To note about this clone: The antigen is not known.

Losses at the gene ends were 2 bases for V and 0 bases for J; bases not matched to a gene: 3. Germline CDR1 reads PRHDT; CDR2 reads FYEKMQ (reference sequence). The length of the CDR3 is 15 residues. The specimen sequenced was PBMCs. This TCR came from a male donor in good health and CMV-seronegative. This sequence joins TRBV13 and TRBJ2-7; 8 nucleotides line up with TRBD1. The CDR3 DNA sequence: TGTGCCAGCAGCTTACGGGACAGGCCCTCCTACGAGCAGTACTTC. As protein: CASSLRDRPSYEQYF.